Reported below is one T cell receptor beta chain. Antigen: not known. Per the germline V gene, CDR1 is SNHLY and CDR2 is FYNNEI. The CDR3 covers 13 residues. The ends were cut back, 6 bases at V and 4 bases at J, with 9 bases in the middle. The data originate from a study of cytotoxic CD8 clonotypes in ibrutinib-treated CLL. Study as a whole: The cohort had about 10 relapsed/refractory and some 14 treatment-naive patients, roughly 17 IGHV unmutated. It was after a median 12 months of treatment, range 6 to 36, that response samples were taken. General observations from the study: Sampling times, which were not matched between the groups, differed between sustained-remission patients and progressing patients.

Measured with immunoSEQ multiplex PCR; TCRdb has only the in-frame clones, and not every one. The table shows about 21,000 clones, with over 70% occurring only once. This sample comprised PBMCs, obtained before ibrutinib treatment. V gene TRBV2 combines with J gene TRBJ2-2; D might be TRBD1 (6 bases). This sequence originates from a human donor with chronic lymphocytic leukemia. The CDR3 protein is CASSRTATGELFF. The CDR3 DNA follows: TGTGCCAGCAGCCGGACAGCCACCGGGGAGCTGTTTTTT. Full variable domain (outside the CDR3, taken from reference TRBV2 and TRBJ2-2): EPEVTQTPSHQVTQMGQEVILRCVPISNHLYFYWYRQILGQKVEFLVSFYNNEISEKSEIFDDQFSVERPDGSNFTLKIRSTKLEDSAMYFCASSRTATGELFFGEGSRLTVL.